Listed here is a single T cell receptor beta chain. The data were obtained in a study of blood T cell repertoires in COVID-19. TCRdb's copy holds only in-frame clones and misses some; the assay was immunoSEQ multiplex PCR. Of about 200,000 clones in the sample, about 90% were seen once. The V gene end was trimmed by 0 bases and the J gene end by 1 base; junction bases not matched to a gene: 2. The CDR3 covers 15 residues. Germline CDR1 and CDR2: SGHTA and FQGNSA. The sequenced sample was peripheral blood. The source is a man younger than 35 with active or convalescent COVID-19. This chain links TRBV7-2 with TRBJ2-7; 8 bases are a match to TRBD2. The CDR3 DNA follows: TGTGCCAGCAGCTTAGCCGGGGGGGCGTCCTACGAGCAGTACTTC. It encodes CASSLAGGASYEQYF.